This TCR beta chain is drawn from a study of neurological immune-mediated disorders. Many counts were recorded for this clonotype. Its matching antigen is unknown. The cDNA was synthesized by means of template-switch 5'RACE, which was carried out with 10-nucleotide random UMIs. TCRdb reprocessed the 5' RACE reads via MiXCR and lists one record per CDR3 protein. The sample comprises about 44,000 distinct CDR3 sequences, roughly 21% of which are singletons, and roughly 4.7% rests with the top ten. Time point: technical triplicate 3. Study-level results: The most TCR clonal expansion was seen in HTLV-1-associated myelopathy, and the least was seen in multiple sclerosis, which fell below healthy controls. The absence of shared CDR3 amino acid sequences among expanded clones across subjects suggests private repertoires in all groups.

V lost 0 bases to trimming and J lost 1 base, with 13 bases between them. This CDR3 comprises 16 residues. CDR1 LGHDT and CDR2 YNNKEL come from the germline V gene (reference sequence). This TCR came from a man between 60 and 70 years old with HTLV-1-associated myelopathy (HAM/TSP). The V call is TRBV3-1, the J call TRBJ2-7, with a weak D call TRBD2 (7 bases). The sequenced sample consisted of PBMCs. CDR3 nucleotides: TGTGCCAGCAGCCAAGAAGGGGGGGGTCCTTCCTACGAGCAGTACTTC. It yields the protein CASSQEGGGPSYEQYF.